A single sample gave rise to the 9 T cell receptor beta chains below, sequenced in a study of PD-1 blockade in classical Hodgkin lymphoma. Exposure to brentuximab vedotin varied, and each patient had relapsed following autologous stem cell transplantation. Profiled with immunoSEQ multiplex PCR; TCRdb holds only in-frame clones, not every one. The sample carries under 60,000 clones, approximately 70% recorded once. The input for sequencing was peripheral blood mononuclear cells (PBMCs), taken before the second cycle of nivolumab. These receptors came from a human donor with classical Hodgkin lymphoma.

The chain has TRBV7-9 and TRBJ2-2; 7 bases map to TRBD1. V shed 5 bases and J 6 bases; nucleotides not matched to a gene: 9. CDR1 SEHNR and CDR2 FQNEAQ come from the germline V gene (reference sequence). The CDR3 totals 15 residues. The CDR3 loop is CASSRVLGQAGELFF. CDR3 coding DNA: TGTGCCAGCAGCCGCGTATTAGGACAGGCCGGGGAGCTGTTTTTT. Full variable domain (rest looked up from reference TRBV7-9 and TRBJ2-2): DTGVSQNPRHKITKRGQNVTFRCDPISEHNRLYWYRQTLGQGPEFLTYFQNEAQLEKSRLLSDRFSAERPKGSFSTLEIQRTEQGDSAMYLCASSRVLGQAGELFFGEGSRLTVL.

The chain recombines TRBV7-9 with TRBJ2-7; 7 bases agree with TRBD1. V was pared by 3 bases and J by 1 base, with 3 bases of the junction left unmatched. Germline CDR1 reads SEHNR; CDR2 reads FQNEAQ (reference sequence). This CDR3 comprises 14 residues. Here the CDR3 DNA reads TGTGCCAGCAGCTTTCCGACAGGGTCCTACGAGCAGTACTTC. Translation gives CASSFPTGSYEQYF.

The chain joins TRBV30 to TRBJ2-2, with D perhaps TRBD2 (5 bases). This CDR3 has 15 residues. Germline V gene sequence: CDR1 GTSNPN, CDR2 SVGIG (reference sequence). Trimming left V 0 bases short and J 2 bases short, with 10 bases between. In DNA, the CDR3 is TGTGCCTGGAGTGTAGGAGGAGTTAACACCGGGGAGCTGTTTTTT. Amino acid sequence: CAWSVGGVNTGELFF. Using reference TRBV30 and TRBJ2-2 for the parts outside the CDR3, the full variable domain is SQTIHQWPATLVQPVGSPLSLECTVEGTSNPNLYWYRQAAGRGLQLLFYSVGIGQISSEVPQNLSASRPQDRQFILSSKKLLLSDSGFYLCAWSVGGVNTGELFFGEGSRLTVL.

The genes are TRBV27 and TRBJ2-7; D is perhaps TRBD2 (6 bases). Trimming took 6 bases from V and 3 from J, leaving 18 bases between them. The CDR3 totals 15 residues. Germline CDR1 reads MNHEY; CDR2 reads SMNVEV (reference sequence). The CDR3, as DNA: TGTGCCAGCAGCGATGGCGGGACCGCCATCTACGAGCAGTACTTC. Protein product: CASSDGGTAIYEQYF.

The chain recombines TRBV19 with TRBJ2-2; possibly TRBD1 for D (5 bases). The CDR3 is made up of 15 amino acids. V dropped 7 bases and J dropped 3 bases, with 15 bases sitting between them. CDR1 and CDR2 from the germline V gene are LNHDA and SQIVND (reference sequence). CDR3 nucleotides: TGTGCCAGTAAAGGCTTGGGGCCTTACACCGGGGAGCTGTTTTTT. Translated: CASKGLGPYTGELFF.

V gene TRBV7-6 combines with J gene TRBJ1-5; possible D gene TRBD1, 5 bases. Germline CDR1 is SGHVS and CDR2 is FNYEAQ. There are 15 residues in the CDR3. The V end was cut by 1 base, the J end by 0 bases, with 7 bases between. CDR3 DNA sequence: TGTGCCAGCAGCTTAGGGCAGGGTAGCAATCAGCCCCAGCATTTT. Protein product: CASSLGQGSNQPQHF.

As concerns this clone: Different DNA sequences within this sample yield the same CDR3. The chain combines TRBV7-8 with TRBJ1-1; D is possibly TRBD1 (6 bases). The CDR3 length is 15 residues. The germline gives CDR1 SGHVS, CDR2 FQNEAQ. V lost 0 bases to trimming and J lost 4 bases, with 12 bases between them. The CDR3 region is CASSLAPRGGTEAFF. CDR3 nucleotides: TGTGCCAGCAGCTTAGCGCCACGAGGGGGCACTGAAGCTTTCTTT. The whole variable domain, filled in from reference TRBV7-8 and TRBJ1-1, reads GAGVSQSPRYKVAKRGQDVALRCDPISGHVSLFWYQQALGQGPEFLTYFQNEAQLDKSGLPSDRFFAERPEGSVSTLKIQRTQQEDSAVYLCASSLAPRGGTEAFFGQGTRLTVV.

This clone was seen once. The rearrangement links TRBV28 to TRBJ1-2; 9 nucleotides line up with TRBD1. Germline CDR1 is MDHEN and CDR2 is SYDVKM. With V trimmed by 11 bases and J by 2 bases, 6 bases remained unmatched. The CDR3 is 13 amino acids. The CDR3 is CAGRDRENYGYTF. The CDR3 nucleotides read TGTGCCGGCCGGGACAGGGAGAACTATGGCTACACCTTC.

The V call is TRBV28, the J call TRBJ2-2, with D tentatively TRBD2 (5 bases). This CDR3 has 16 amino acids. Trimming removed 3 bases from V and 7 bases from J, with 18 bases in between. CDR1 and CDR2 from the germline V gene are MDHEN and SYDVKM. The DNA for the CDR3 is TGTGCCAGCAGTTTTCCCCCCGGGGAAGAGCGCGGGGAGCTGTTTTTT. Translation gives CASSFPPGEERGELFF. Full variable domain (remainder filled in from reference TRBV28 and TRBJ2-2): DVKVTQSSRYLVKRTGEKVFLECVQDMDHENMFWYRQDPGLGLRLIYFSYDVKMKEKGDIPEGYSVSREKKERFSLILESASTNQTSMYLCASSFPPGEERGELFFGEGSRLTVL.